This T cell receptor beta chain was found in a study of CD8+CD57+ T cells in acquired aplastic anemia. Using genomic DNA as the template, TCR beta VDJ and CDR3 profiling was carried out. TCRdb analysed the reads with MiXCR anew, one entry per CDR3 protein. The sample shows about 180,000 distinct CDR3 sequences, less than 60% of them seen only once. In germline, CDR1 is LNHNV, CDR2 YYDKDF (reference sequence). The V gene lost 4 bases and the J gene lost 5 bases, with 6 bases spanning the gap. The CDR3 has 12 amino acids. Sequencing was done on patients that had shown CD8+CD57+ cell expansion by flow cytometry.

Sequenced input: sorted CD4+, CD8+, or CD8+CD57+ T cells (not recorded which) from PBMCs. The sequence derives from a human donor with aplastic anemia. This chain joins TRBV15 and TRBJ1-5, with no clear D. The CDR3 loop is CATSKPDQPQHF. CDR3 in DNA: TGTGCCACCAGCAAGCCAGATCAGCCCCAGCATTTT.